These T cell receptor beta chains were read from a single sample in a study of OX40 agonist ivuxolimab in advanced cancers. Data came from immunoSEQ multiplex PCR; TCRdb stores just in-frame clones and leaves some out. The sample shows some 99,000 clones, about four fifths of them seen only once. The sequencing used CD4+ or CD8+ T cells sorted from blood, collected in a trial of the OX40 agonist ivuxolimab. The source is an adult with an advanced solid tumor such as melanoma, head and neck, liver or kidney cancer. The CDR3 runs from the conserved cysteine through the conserved F or W. D genes are given only for firm matches. Not every row has a clone size; where given, it reads once, few, many or a size class.

abundance,j_gene,v_gene,d_gene,CDR3aa,CDR3nt
-,TRBJ2-1,TRBV7-2,-,CASSLARRGGSNEQFF,TGTGCCAGCAGCTTAGCGCGGAGGGGGGGCTCGAATGAGCAGTTCTTC
-,TRBJ2-2,TRBV28,-,CASSFGSGFGELFF,TGTGCCAGCAGTTTCGGGTCAGGCTTCGGGGAGCTGTTTTTT
once,TRBJ2-7,TRBV7-2,-,CASSLDGTFPAYEQYF,TGTGCCAGCAGCTTAGACGGGACATTCCCTGCCTACGAGCAGTACTTC
once,TRBJ2-7,TRBV9,-,CASSVDPKQGYEQYF,TGTGCCAGCAGCGTAGATCCCAAACAGGGCTACGAGCAGTACTTC
few,TRBJ2-7,TRBV4-2,-,CASSPARGRSEQYF,TGTGCCAGCAGCCCCGCGAGGGGCAGGTCCGAGCAGTACTTC
few,TRBJ1-1,TRBV6-1,-,CASSERHNTEAFF,TGTGCCAGCAGTGAAAGACACAACACTGAAGCTTTCTTT
-,TRBJ2-3,TRBV4-2,TRBD2,CASTRTSGGGSDTQYF,TGTGCCAGCACCCGGACTAGCGGGGGGGGGTCAGATACGCAGTATTTT
-,TRBJ2-3,TRBV7-9,-,CASSRLVSSTDTQYF,TGTGCCAGCAGCCGACTAGTGTCTAGCACAGATACGCAGTATTTT
-,TRBJ2-3,TRBV7-2,TRBD2,CASSLGGGGSTDTQYF,TGTGCCAGCAGCTTAGGGGGCGGGGGGAGCACAGATACGCAGTATTTT
-,TRBJ2-2,TRBV5-1,-,CASSNEARGTGELFF,TGCGCCAGCAGCAACGAAGCCAGGGGAACCGGGGAGCTGTTTTTT
-,TRBJ2-7,TRBV29-1,-,CSARDGPYEQYF,TGCAGCGCCCGGGACGGACCCTACGAGCAGTACTTC
-,TRBJ1-4,TRBV4-3,-,CASSQETSNRVYEKLFF,TGCGCCAGCAGCCAAGAAACTTCGAACAGGGTTTATGAAAAACTGTTTTTT
-,TRBJ2-3,TRBV19,TRBD1,CASSTQGDAADTQYF,TGTGCCAGTAGTACACAGGGGGACGCGGCAGATACGCAGTATTTT
-,TRBJ2-1,TRBV27,-,CATGRGYNEQFF,TGTGCCACCGGGAGAGGGTACAATGAGCAGTTCTTC
-,TRBJ2-2,TRBV27,-,CASRPQGHGELFF,TGTGCCAGCAGACCCCAGGGTCACGGGGAGCTGTTTTTT
-,TRBJ1-6,TRBV11-1,-,CASSPDRNRNSPLHF,TGTGCCAGCAGCCCAGATCGGAACAGGAATTCACCCCTCCACTTT
-,TRBJ2-7,TRBV6-5,-,CASSVRSVYEQYF,TGTGCCAGCAGTGTGCGATCAGTCTACGAGCAGTACTTC
-,TRBJ1-5,TRBV6-1,-,CASSPRTANQPQHF,TGTGCCAGCAGTCCAAGGACGGCTAATCAGCCCCAGCATTTT
-,TRBJ2-7,TRBV5-6,-,CASSPGTPGDEQYF,TGTGCCAGCAGCCCCGGGACCCCGGGTGACGAGCAGTACTTC
-,TRBJ1-4,TRBV2,-,CASRLNSVFNEKLFF,TGTGCCAGCAGGTTAAATTCCGTTTTTAATGAAAAACTGTTTTTT
-,TRBJ1-1,TRBV5-6,TRBD1,CASSLVLRGLSTEAFF,TGTGCCAGCAGCTTGGTACTCAGGGGGTTGAGCACTGAAGCTTTCTTT
-,TRBJ2-5,TRBV13,-,CASSLRLAGETQYF,TGTGCCAGCAGCTTACGCCTAGCAGGCGAGACCCAGTACTTC
-,TRBJ2-3,TRBV10-3,-,CAISDGGGGTDTQYF,TGTGCCATCAGTGATGGGGGGGGCGGTACAGATACGCAGTATTTT
-,TRBJ1-6,TRBV5-1,TRBD1,CASSSGQPGRSPLHF,TGCGCCAGCAGCTCGGGACAGCCTGGGAGGTCACCCCTCCACTTT
-,TRBJ1-1,TRBV27,-,CASSVTPIGGYTEAFF,TGTGCCAGCAGCGTAACGCCAATCGGAGGGTACACTGAAGCTTTCTTT
-,TRBJ2-7,TRBV2,-,CASRTGHSYEQYF,TGTGCCAGCAGAACGGGACACAGCTACGAGCAGTACTTC
-,TRBJ1-4,TRBV10-3,TRBD1,CAISARGHDEKLFF,TGTGCCATCAGTGCCAGGGGGCACGATGAAAAACTGTTTTTT
-,TRBJ1-5,TRBV7-2,-,CASSLTVANQPQHF,TGTGCCAGCAGTTTGACAGTTGCCAATCAGCCCCAGCATTTT
-,TRBJ1-5,TRBV18,TRBD1,CASSRQGNQPQHF,TGTGCCAGCTCAAGACAGGGTAATCAGCCCCAGCATTTT
-,TRBJ2-3,TRBV6-5,-,CASSAPEVNTQYF,TGTGCCAGCAGTGCCCCAGAGGTGAATACGCAGTATTTT
-,TRBJ2-7,TRBV6-1,TRBD2,CASSAGTSGTGAYEQYF,TGTGCCAGCAGTGCCGGGACTAGCGGTACTGGGGCTTACGAGCAGTACTTC
-,TRBJ2-5,TRBV4-2,TRBD1,CASSQGQRHETQYF,TGTGCCAGCAGCCAGGGACAGCGCCACGAGACCCAGTACTTC
-,TRBJ2-1,TRBV14,TRBD1,CASSPRAGTGNNEQFF,TGTGCCAGCAGCCCCAGGGCCGGGACAGGGAACAATGAGCAGTTCTTC
few,TRBJ2-3,TRBV6-1,-,CASNRGTAFADTQYF,TGTGCCAGCAACCGGGGGACAGCCTTCGCGGATACGCAGTATTTT
-,TRBJ2-3,TRBV2,TRBD1,CASSGGTGEADTQYF,TGTGCCAGCAGTGGGGGGACAGGGGAGGCAGATACGCAGTATTTT
-,TRBJ1-3,TRBV29-1,-,CSVRLNSGNTIYF,TGCAGCGTGCGACTGAACTCTGGAAACACCATATATTTT